These 26 T cell receptor beta chains share one sample of origin, sequenced in a study of glioma-infiltrating T cells. Amplification of TCR alpha and beta CDR3 regions from RNA used iRepertoire nested multiplex PCR. TCRdb passed the multiplex PCR reads through MiXCR, listing each CDR3 protein once. Among some 190,000 distinct CDR3 sequences, around 32% were seen once, and the ten largest hold 20% to 25%. The material sequenced was glioma tissue, nonneoplastic brain tissue, or PBMCs (not recorded which). These TCRs come from a human donor with low-grade glioma or glioblastoma, undergoing nonglioma brain surgery, or in good health (not recorded which).

Worth noting for this clonotype: One end of the junction fails to match germline, which may point to a read error. This sequence joins TRBV28 and TRBJ2-7, with D hard to call. The CDR3 consists of 15 residues. CDR1 and CDR2 from the germline V gene are MDHEN and SYDVKM. The CDR3 sequence: CASRLATSVGYEQHF. The DNA for the CDR3 is TGTGCCAGCAGGTTGGCCACCTCCGTGGGCTACGAGCAGCACTTC.

This clonotype occurred many times. The CDR3, as DNA: TGTGCCAGCAGCCAAGGATTAGTAACTAGCGGGCGAAACCGGTACTTC. It encodes CASSQGLVTSGRNRYF. The chain joins TRBV4-2 to TRBJ2-7; TRBD2 agrees at 9 bases. This CDR3 contains 16 residues. The V gene end was trimmed by 1 base and the J gene end by 12 bases; junction bases not matched to a gene: 16. The germline CDR1 and CDR2 sequences are LGHNA and YNFKEQ.

Turning to this clonotype: A much more abundant neighbour one base away suggests this may be a read error. The chain joins TRBV12-5 to TRBJ2-3, with a tentative D call TRBD1 (7 bases). The V gene's germline CDR1 is LGHNT and CDR2 FRNRAP. The CDR3 has 14 amino acids. CDR3: CDSRRDSSTDTQYF. The CDR3 nucleotides read TGTGATAGTCGGCGGGACAGTAGCACAGATACGCAGTATTTT.

This clonotype was found a few times. The chain is built from TRBV3-1 and TRBJ2-3, with 10 bases fitting TRBD1. From germline, CDR1 is LGHDT and CDR2 YNNKEL (reference sequence). Trimming cost V 1 base and J 4 bases; bases outside gene matches: 2. The CDR3 sequence is 15 residues long. CDR3 nucleotides: TGTGCCAGCAGCCAAGGGACAGGGGGGCCAGATACGCAGTATTTT. This sequence encodes CASSQGTGGPDTQYF.

The chain recombines TRBV25-1 with TRBJ2-1; no clear D gene. CDR3 size: 12 residues. V was trimmed by 3 bases and J by 8 bases, leaving 8 bases between them. From germline, CDR1 is MGHDK and CDR2 SYGVNS. The CDR3 coding sequence is TGTGCCAGCAGTGACCATCGCTATGAGCAGTTCTTC. This translates into CASSDHRYEQFF.

This clonotype was recorded at least ten times. Germline and junction disagree at one end, which may indicate a read error. The genes are TRBV19 and TRBJ1-1, with TRBD1 matching 8 bases. Per germline, CDR1 LNHDA and CDR2 SQIVND (reference sequence). The CDR3 has 15 amino acids. CDR3: CASKSSDRVKTEAFF. The CDR3 DNA reads as TGTGCCAGTAAGTCGTCGGACAGGGTGAAGACTGAAGCTTTCTTT.

This clonotype came up many times. The chain uses TRBV12-3 or TRBV12-4 and TRBJ2-3; D may match TRBD1 or TRBD2 (6 bases each). This CDR3 region has 14 residues. Between the trimmed V and J ends, which lost 7 bases and 2 bases, there was a span of 13 bases. The CDR3 bases are TGTGCCAGCAAAAGGGGGGTCCCCACAGATACGCAGTATTTT. Its translation is CASKRGVPTDTQYF.

Regarding this clonotype: A much larger clonotype is one base distant, so this may be a read error. The chain uses TRBV7-3 and TRBJ2-3, with D tentatively TRBD2 (6 bases). Germline CDR1 and CDR2: SGHTA and FQGTGA. Trimming removed 2 bases from V and 4 bases from J, with 16 bases in between. This CDR3 contains 16 residues. The CDR3 coding sequence is TGTGCCAGCAGCTTATCGACCGGGAGAGGAGCAGATACGCAGTATTTT. This sequence encodes CASSLSTGRGADTQYF.

As concerns this clonotype: It may be a read error: a sequence one base away is much more abundant. The V and J genes are TRBV5-8 and TRBJ1-1; TRBD1 is a possible D gene (5 bases). Germline V gene sequence: CDR1 SGHTS, CDR2 YDEGEE. This CDR3 has 14 residues. This CDR3 is CASSQEVGTERAFF. CDR3 DNA sequence: TGCGCCAGCAGCCAAGAGGTTGGGACGGAGAGAGCTTTCTTT.

This clonotype was seen repeatedly, ten times or more. The chain joins TRBV5-1 to TRBJ1-3; D remains ambiguous. The ends were cut back, 0 bases at V and 0 bases at J, with 7 bases in the middle. Germline CDR1 and CDR2: SGHRS and YFSETQ. The CDR3 covers 15 residues. The CDR3 nucleotides read TGCGCCAGCAGCTTGGCACAGTCCTCTGGAAACACCATATATTTT. Its protein product is CASSLAQSSGNTIYF.

As regards this clonotype: A much larger clone differs by one base, so this may be a read error. This chain links TRBV5-6 with TRBJ2-5; maybe TRBD2 (6 bases). The CDR3 loop spans 13 amino acids. The germline gives CDR1 SGHDT, CDR2 YYEEEE. CDR3 in amino acids: CANSLSGGETQYF. As DNA, the CDR3 is TGTGCCAACAGCTTATCCGGGGGAGAGACCCAGTACTTC. Full variable domain (remainder filled in from reference TRBV5-6 and TRBJ2-5): DAGVTQSPTHLIKTRGQQVTLRCSPKSGHDTVSWYQQALGQGPQFIFQYYEEEERQRGNFPDRFSGHQFPNYSSELNVNALLLGDSALYLCANSLSGGETQYFGPGTRLLVL.

A remark on this clonotype: At one of its ends the junction is not consistent with the germline gene, which may arise from a read error. The V and J genes are TRBV6-5 and TRBJ1-1, with D maybe TRBD1 (5 bases). The V gene's germline CDR1 is MNHEY and CDR2 SVGAGI. The CDR3 is made up of 12 amino acids. CDR3 bases: TGTGCCGGCAGCCTGAAGGACACTGAAGCTTTATTT. Translating gives CAGSLKDTEALF.

This clonotype was recorded many times. CDR3 loop: CASSLGASGSYEQYF. The CDR3 coding sequence is TGTGCCAGCAGTTTAGGGGCTAGCGGATCATACGAGCAGTACTTC. The V gene is TRBV28, the J gene TRBJ2-7, with TRBD2 matching 7 bases. Trimming removed 2 bases from V and 4 bases from J; junction bases left unmatched: 8. Looked up from germline, CDR1 is MDHEN and CDR2 is SYDVKM. The CDR3 runs to 15 residues.

This sequence joins TRBV19 and TRBJ1-1; D not certain. Germline CDR1 and CDR2: LNHDA and SQIVND (reference sequence). The ends were cut back, 5 bases at V and 0 bases at J, with 7 bases in the middle. The CDR3 contains 13 residues. The DNA of the CDR3 is TGTGCCAGTAGTCAACAGATGAACACTGAAGCTTTCTTT. It yields the protein CASSQQMNTEAFF. The whole variable domain, remainder taken from reference TRBV19 and TRBJ1-1, is DGGITQSPKYLFRKEGQNVTLSCEQNLNHDAMYWYRQDPGQGLRLIYYSQIVNDFQKGDIAEGYSVSREKKESFPLTVTSAQKNPTAFYLCASSQQMNTEAFFGQGTRLTVV.

V and J are TRBV10-3 and TRBJ1-1; TRBD1 agrees at 9 bases. CDR1 and CDR2 (germline): ENHRY, SYGVKD. V shed 11 bases and J 4 bases; nucleotides not matched to a gene: 5. This CDR3 contains 12 residues. This chain's CDR3 is CAAGQGPTEAFF. In DNA, the CDR3 is TGTGCCGCGGGACAGGGTCCCACTGAAGCTTTCTTT.

The V call is TRBV6-6, the J call TRBJ2-2; D might be TRBD1 (6 bases). Germline V gene lookup returns CDR1 MNHNY and CDR2 SVGAGI (reference sequence). CDR3 length: 14 amino acids. V was shortened by 4 bases and J by 2 bases, with 8 bases between the two germline ends. CDR3 sequence (DNA): TGTGCCAGCAGTTGGGGACACAACACCGGGGAGCTGTTTTTT. Protein: CASSWGHNTGELFF.

The table lists this clonotype with many counts. V usage is TRBV7-2 and J usage is TRBJ1-1, with D unclear. The V end was cut by 4 bases, the J end by 0 bases, with 6 bases between. This CDR3 has 13 residues. CDR1 is SGHTA and CDR2 is FQGNSA in the germline V gene. CDR3 DNA: TGTGCCAGCAGCTACCACATGAACACTGAAGCTTTCTTT. As protein: CASSYHMNTEAFF.

This clonotype was seen repeatedly, ten times or more. The chain's CDR3 is CASSLDRERGQPQHF. The CDR3 DNA follows: TGTGCCAGTAGTCTGGACAGGGAGAGGGGTCAGCCCCAGCATTTT. V usage is TRBV19 and J usage is TRBJ1-5, with TRBD1 matching over 8 bases. This CDR3 spans 15 amino acids. CDR1 LNHDA and CDR2 SQIVND come from the germline V gene (reference sequence). V lost 5 bases, J lost 6 bases, and 9 bases stayed unmatched.

This clonotype was counted many times. This rearrangement joins TRBV6-1 to TRBJ2-2; a possible D gene is TRBD2 (6 bases). Trimming removed 7 bases at V and 5 bases at J, with 11 bases between. The germline CDR1 and CDR2 sequences are MNHNS and SASEGT. This CDR3 is built from 13 residues. This chain's CDR3 is CASNPLATGELFF. CDR3 bases: TGTGCCAGCAACCCACTAGCAACCGGGGAGCTGTTTTTT.

Ten or more counts support this clonotype. The V and J genes are TRBV7-9 and TRBJ2-5; D is unclear. CDR1 is SEHNR and CDR2 is FQNEAQ in the germline V gene (reference sequence). This CDR3 is 12 amino acids long. V lost 5 bases and J 4 bases, leaving 8 bases between the germline ends. The CDR3 sequence: CASSPLGETQYF. CDR3 coding DNA: TGTGCCAGCAGCCCCTTGGGAGAGACCCAGTACTTC.

As DNA, the CDR3 is TGTGCCAGGACTGGATCCGGGGCCGGAGACACCATATATTTT. Its translation is CARTGSGAGDTIYF. The chain recombines TRBV6-2 or TRBV6-3 with TRBJ1-3; weak D call: TRBD1 (5 bases). CDR3 size: 14 residues. Germline values: CDR1 MNHEY, CDR2 SVGEGT. Trimming removed 9 bases from V and 8 bases from J, with 20 bases in between.

This clonotype was seen at least ten times. V gene TRBV6-2 or TRBV6-3 combines with J gene TRBJ2-1; 10 bases align to TRBD2. Per germline, CDR1 MNHEY and CDR2 SVGEGT. V lost 2 bases to trimming and J lost 5 bases; unmatched junction nucleotides: 6. This CDR3 contains 16 residues. The CDR3 DNA is TGTGCCAGCAGTTACCGCGGACTAGCGGTAGACAATGAGCAGTTCTTC. Translated, it gives CASSYRGLAVDNEQFF.

This clonotype has a handful of counts. V usage is TRBV7-9 and J usage is TRBJ1-5; D possibly corresponds to TRBD1 (6 bases). Trimming took off 5 bases at V and 5 bases at J, with 10 bases between the two ends. This CDR3 spans 13 amino acids. CDR1 SEHNR and CDR2 FQNEAQ come from the germline V gene (reference sequence). In DNA form, the CDR3 reads TGTGCCAGCAGCGGACAGATCGATCAGCCCCAGCATTTT. Amino acid sequence: CASSGQIDQPQHF.

This clonotype was seen at least ten times. This chain connects TRBV5-4 to TRBJ2-1; 10 nucleotides line up with TRBD1. V was pared by 6 bases and J by 8 bases, with 8 bases of the junction left unmatched. This CDR3 has 14 residues. Germline V CDR1 and CDR2: SGHNT, YYREEE (reference sequence). CDR3 DNA sequence: TGTGCCAGCATCCGGGACAGGGGTAACGATGAGCAGTTCTTC. Its protein is CASIRDRGNDEQFF.

The V and J genes are TRBV29-1 and TRBJ2-7; the D gene is possibly TRBD2 (5 bases). The V gene's germline CDR1 is SQVTM and CDR2 ANQGSEA. The CDR3 runs 16 residues. V shed 5 bases and J shed 5 bases, with 25 bases lying between them. The CDR3 reads CSVQGPHHDGIHEQYF. The CDR3 DNA reads as TGCAGCGTTCAAGGACCGCACCACGACGGGATCCACGAGCAGTACTTC.

This clonotype showed up many times. V usage is TRBV2 and J usage is TRBJ1-5; weak D call: TRBD1 (5 bases). The V and J ends lost 2 bases and 0 bases respectively, with 14 bases between them. CDR3 length: 17 residues. CDR1 SNHLY and CDR2 FYNNEI come from the germline V gene. The CDR3 reads CASSELQDSYSNQPQHF. The CDR3 DNA reads as TGTGCCAGCAGTGAACTACAGGATTCATATAGCAATCAGCCCCAGCATTTT.